The present TCR beta chain was sequenced within a study of T cell responses to AZD1222 COVID-19 vaccine. Profiled with immunoSEQ multiplex PCR; TCRdb holds only in-frame clones, not every one. Across about 140,000 clones, the top ten clones capture about 2% of the sample. Per germline, CDR1 LNHDA and CDR2 SQIVND (reference sequence). Trimming cost V 4 bases and J 2 bases, with 11 bases left between them. This CDR3 region has 14 residues. Study findings and constraints: A mostly white British donor set with more females was recruited, and clonal diversity was possibly underestimated. Reportedly, close to half of spike-specific TCRs are directed against unmutated variant regions.

On this clone: Its antigen is unknown.

The sequenced sample was peripheral blood. The clonotype originates from an adult in good health. The chain uses TRBV19 and TRBJ1-2, with a weak D call TRBD1 (5 bases). In nucleotides, the CDR3 is TGTGCCAGTAGTACACCGGGACTCAACTATGGCTACACCTTC. Protein product: CASSTPGLNYGYTF.